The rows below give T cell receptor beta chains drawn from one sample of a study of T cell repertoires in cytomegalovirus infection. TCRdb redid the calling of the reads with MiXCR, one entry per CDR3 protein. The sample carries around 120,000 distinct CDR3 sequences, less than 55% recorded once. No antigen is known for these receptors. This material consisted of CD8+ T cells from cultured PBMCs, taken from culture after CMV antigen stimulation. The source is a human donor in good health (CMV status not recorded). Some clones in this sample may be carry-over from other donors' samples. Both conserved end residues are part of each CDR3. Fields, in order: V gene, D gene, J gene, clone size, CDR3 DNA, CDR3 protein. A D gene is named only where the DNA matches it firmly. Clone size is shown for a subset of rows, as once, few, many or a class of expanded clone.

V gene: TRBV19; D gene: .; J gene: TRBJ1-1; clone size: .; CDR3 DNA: TGTGCCAGTAGTATAGCGACATCCAGCGAGGCTTTCTTT; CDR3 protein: CASSIATSSEAFF
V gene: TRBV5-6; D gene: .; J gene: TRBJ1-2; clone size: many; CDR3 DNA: TGTGCCAGCGAGACGCAAAACCGGGACACCAACTATGGCTACACCTTC; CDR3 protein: CASETQNRDTNYGYTF
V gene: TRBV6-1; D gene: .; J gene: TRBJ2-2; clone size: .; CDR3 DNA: TGTGCCAGCAGTGAAGCCCCGGGGCTTCCCCCCGGGGAGCTGTTTTTT; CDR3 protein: CASSEAPGLPPGELFF
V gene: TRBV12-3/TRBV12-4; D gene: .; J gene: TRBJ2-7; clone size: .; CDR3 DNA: TGTGCCAGCAGGTCAGGGTTAGAGCAGAACTTC; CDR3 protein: CASRSGLEQNF
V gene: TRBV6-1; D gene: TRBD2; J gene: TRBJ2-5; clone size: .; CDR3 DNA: TGTGCCAGCAGTTATCCGGGACTAAAAGAGACCCAGTACTTC; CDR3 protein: CASSYPGLKETQYF
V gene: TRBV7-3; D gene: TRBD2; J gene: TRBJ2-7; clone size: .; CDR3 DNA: TGTGCCAGCAGCCTAGGGACTAGCGGGGGACTAACCTACGAGCAGTACTTC; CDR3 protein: CASSLGTSGGLTYEQYF
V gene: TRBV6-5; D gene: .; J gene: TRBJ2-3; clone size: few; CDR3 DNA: TGTGCCACTTACTATTCGAATACGCAGTATTTT; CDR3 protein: CATYYSNTQYF
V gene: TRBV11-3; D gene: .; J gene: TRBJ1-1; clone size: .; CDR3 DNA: TGTGCCAGCAGCTTACTGGGCGTTGGTACTGAAGCTTTCTTT; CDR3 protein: CASSLLGVGTEAFF
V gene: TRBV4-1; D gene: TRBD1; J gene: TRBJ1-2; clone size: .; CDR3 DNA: TGCGCCAGCAGCCCGCCGCAGGGGACAGGGCTTAACTATGGCTACACCTTC; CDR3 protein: CASSPPQGTGLNYGYTF
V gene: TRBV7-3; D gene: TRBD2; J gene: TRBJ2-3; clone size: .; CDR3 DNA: TGTGCCAGCAGCCCGGGACTAGAGAAGGTCAATTTTCCGTATTTT; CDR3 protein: CASSPGLEKVNFPYF
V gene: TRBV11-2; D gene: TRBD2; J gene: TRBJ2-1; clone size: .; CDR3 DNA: TGTGCCAGCAGCCCCGGGGGGCTAGCGGGGCACTACAATGAGCAGTTCTTC; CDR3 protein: CASSPGGLAGHYNEQFF